This T cell receptor (beta chain) appears in the sequencing data of a study of blood T cells in healthy people across ages. It was with a sample-barcoded 5' primer and a J-beta primer mix that a second PCR of roughly 7 to 12 cycles was run. TCRdb re-called the 5' RACE reads with MiXCR, one entry per CDR3 protein. The sample gives 600,000 to 800,000 distinct CDR3 sequences, 45% to 60% of which show up once; less than 15% is in the top ten. The CDR3 extends over 16 amino acids. CDR1 is LNHNV, CDR2 YYDKDF, per germline (reference sequence). V was cut by 1 base and J by 6 bases, with 16 bases left in between.

This receptor was obtained from a woman older than 75 in good health. The sequenced sample consisted of blood. The chain combines TRBV15 with TRBJ2-1; TRBD2 is a possible D gene (5 bases). The CDR3 protein is CATSRVYAGTRNEQFF. CDR3 sequence (DNA): TGTGCCACCAGCAGAGTTTATGCGGGTACCCGCAATGAGCAGTTCTTC.